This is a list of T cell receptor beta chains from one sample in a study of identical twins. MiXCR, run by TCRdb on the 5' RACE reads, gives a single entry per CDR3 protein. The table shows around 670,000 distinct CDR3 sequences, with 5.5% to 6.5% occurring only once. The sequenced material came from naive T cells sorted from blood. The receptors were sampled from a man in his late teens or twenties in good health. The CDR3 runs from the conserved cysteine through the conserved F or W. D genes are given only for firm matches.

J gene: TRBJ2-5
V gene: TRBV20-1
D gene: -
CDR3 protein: CSPQGLRGRLQETQYF

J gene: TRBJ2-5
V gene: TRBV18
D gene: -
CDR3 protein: CASSPAALILETQYF

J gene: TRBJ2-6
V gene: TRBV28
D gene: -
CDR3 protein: CASSGDRLAGWSGANVLTF

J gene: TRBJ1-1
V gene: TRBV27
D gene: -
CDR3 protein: CASSELSLTEAFF

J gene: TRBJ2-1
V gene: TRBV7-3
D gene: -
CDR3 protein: CASSLNEVSSYNEQFF

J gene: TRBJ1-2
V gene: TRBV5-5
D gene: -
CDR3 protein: CASSLFSATNYGYTF

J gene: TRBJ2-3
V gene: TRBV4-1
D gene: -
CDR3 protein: CASSRGPNTDTQYF

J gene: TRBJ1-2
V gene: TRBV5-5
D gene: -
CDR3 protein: CASSLGDQGGYTF

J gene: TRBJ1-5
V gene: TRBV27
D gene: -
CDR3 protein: CASSDLGGVGGNQPQHF

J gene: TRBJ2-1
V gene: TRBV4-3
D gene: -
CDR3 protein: CASSQDSGSYNEQFF

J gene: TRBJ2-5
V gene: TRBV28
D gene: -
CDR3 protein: CASSALRETQYF

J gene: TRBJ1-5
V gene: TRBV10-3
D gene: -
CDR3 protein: CAISGKGGQPQHF

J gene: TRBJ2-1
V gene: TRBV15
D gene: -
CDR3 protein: CATSRASNEQFF

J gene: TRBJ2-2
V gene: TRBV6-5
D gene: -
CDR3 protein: CASSYLSRGANTGELFF

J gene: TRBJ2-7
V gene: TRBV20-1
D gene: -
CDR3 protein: CSARILGHLSYEQYF

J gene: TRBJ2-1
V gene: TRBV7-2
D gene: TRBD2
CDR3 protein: CASSQTTSGQNQFF

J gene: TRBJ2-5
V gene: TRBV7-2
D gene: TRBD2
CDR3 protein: CASSIGTSGRNWLAGGGETQYF

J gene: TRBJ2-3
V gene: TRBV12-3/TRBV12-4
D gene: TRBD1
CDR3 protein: CASSPGTAGTDTQYF

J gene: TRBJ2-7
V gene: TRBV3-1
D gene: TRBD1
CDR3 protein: CASSHLGLAGGANEQYF

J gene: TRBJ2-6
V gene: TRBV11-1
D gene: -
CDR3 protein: CASGLPGQFVHAGANVLTF

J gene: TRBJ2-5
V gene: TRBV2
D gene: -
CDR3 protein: CASRRQETQYF

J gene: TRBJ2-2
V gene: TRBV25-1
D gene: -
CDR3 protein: CASSEWVRGSGELFF

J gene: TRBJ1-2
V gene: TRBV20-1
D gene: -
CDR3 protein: CSARDLYPSYTF

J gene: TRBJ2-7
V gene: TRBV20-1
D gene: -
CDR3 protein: CSARNINELGVYEQYF

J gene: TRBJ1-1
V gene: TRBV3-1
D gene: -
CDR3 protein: CASSHLGGSNTEAFF

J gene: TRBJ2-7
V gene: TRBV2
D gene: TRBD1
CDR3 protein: CASRTGDQYF

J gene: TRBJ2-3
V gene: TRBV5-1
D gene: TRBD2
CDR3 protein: CASSSGTSGSGLTDTQYF

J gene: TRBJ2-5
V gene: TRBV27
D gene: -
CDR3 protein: CASSLRAGTQYF

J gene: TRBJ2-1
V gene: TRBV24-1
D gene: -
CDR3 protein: CATGDGIASYNEQFF

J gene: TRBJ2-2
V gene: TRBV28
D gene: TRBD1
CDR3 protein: CASSSTGANTGELFF

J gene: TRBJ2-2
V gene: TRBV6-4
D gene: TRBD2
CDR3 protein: CASSASGSTGELFF

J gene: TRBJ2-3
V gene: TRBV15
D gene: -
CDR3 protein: CATSRDQRGDTQYF

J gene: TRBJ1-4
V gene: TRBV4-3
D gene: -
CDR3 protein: CASSQVVGATNEKLFF

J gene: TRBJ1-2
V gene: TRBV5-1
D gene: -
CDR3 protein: CASSETGTVYGYTF

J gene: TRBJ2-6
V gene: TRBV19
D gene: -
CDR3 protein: CASHGSGANVLTF

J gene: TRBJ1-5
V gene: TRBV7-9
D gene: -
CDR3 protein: CASSPVSQPQHF

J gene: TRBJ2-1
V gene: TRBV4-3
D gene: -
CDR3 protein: CASSHGSGDEQFF

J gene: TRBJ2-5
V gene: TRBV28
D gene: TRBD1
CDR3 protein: CALRPNRGPQETQYF

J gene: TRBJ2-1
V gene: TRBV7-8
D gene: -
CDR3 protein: CASSPVNLNNEQFF

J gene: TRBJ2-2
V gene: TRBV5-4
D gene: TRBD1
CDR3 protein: CASSNNAGTGDTGELFF

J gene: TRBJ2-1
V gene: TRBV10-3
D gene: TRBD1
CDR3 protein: CAIRPTGAEQFF

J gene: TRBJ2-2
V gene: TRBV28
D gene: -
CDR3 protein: CASGRPPLGTGELFF

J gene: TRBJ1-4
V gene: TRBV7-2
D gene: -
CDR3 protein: CASSEIPGRRNEKLFF

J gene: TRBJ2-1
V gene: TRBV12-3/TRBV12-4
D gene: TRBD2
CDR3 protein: CASTPRTSGINEQFF

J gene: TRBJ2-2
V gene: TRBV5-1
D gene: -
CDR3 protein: CASSLSDTNTGELFF

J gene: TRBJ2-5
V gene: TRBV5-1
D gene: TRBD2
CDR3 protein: CASSFSRTSGETQYF

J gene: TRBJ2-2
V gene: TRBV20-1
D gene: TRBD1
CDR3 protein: CSARVGTGGPGELFF

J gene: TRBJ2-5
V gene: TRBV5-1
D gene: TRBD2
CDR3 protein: CASSLPGTSGVQETQYF

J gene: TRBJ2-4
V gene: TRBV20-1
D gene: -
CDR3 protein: CSARTGIIAKNIQYF

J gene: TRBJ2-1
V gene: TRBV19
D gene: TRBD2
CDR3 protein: CASSRSLANEQFF

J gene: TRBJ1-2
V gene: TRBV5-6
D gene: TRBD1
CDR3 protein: CASSAGGAGYTF

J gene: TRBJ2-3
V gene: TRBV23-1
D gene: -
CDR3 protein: CASSQPRADLGQYF

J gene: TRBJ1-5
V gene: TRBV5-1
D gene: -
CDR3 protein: CASSTGLDQPQHF

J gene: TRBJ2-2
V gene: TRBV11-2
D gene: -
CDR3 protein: CASSLLDNTGELFF

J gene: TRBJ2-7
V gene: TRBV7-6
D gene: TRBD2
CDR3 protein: CASSGGTSGHTEQYF